The 15 T cell receptor beta chains in this list originate from one sample, sequenced in a study of T cells in Graves' hyperthyroidism and ophthalmopathy. Using RNA transcripts as the source, TCR beta CDR3 regions were amplified. During a first-round RT-PCR of the TCR CDR3, the HTBI primer set was used. A single record per CDR3 protein comes from TCRdb applying MiXCR to the multiplex PCR reads. The table records some 350,000 distinct CDR3 sequences, roughly an eighth of them present only once. Specimen: blood. These receptors were taken from a middle-aged woman with Graves' ophthalmopathy.

This clonotype was counted many times. J is TRBJ1-1 and V is TRBV2; D unresolved. CDR1 SNHLY and CDR2 FYNNEI come from the germline V gene. The V gene lost 6 bases and the J gene lost 4 bases, with 12 bases spanning the gap. The CDR3 is 13 amino acids. CDR3 in amino acids: CASSATLLTEAFF. For the CDR3, the DNA is TGTGCCAGCAGCGCGACGTTGCTCACTGAAGCTTTCTTT.

The chain uses TRBV3-1 and TRBJ2-3; D remains ambiguous. Between the trimmed V and J ends, which lost 0 bases and 1 base, there was a span of 14 bases. The germline gives CDR1 LGHDT, CDR2 YNNKEL (reference sequence). The CDR3 is 17 amino acids. The CDR3 region is CASSQERHLWGTDTQYF. The CDR3 coding sequence is TGTGCCAGCAGCCAAGAGAGGCACCTTTGGGGCACAGATACGCAGTATTTT.

This clonotype was seen many times. The genes are TRBV20-1 and TRBJ1-6; 10 bases are a match to TRBD1. The CDR3 loop spans 14 amino acids. J was trimmed by 9 bases and V by 6 bases; bases with no gene match: 8. CDR1 and CDR2 from the germline V gene are DFQATT and SNEGSKA (reference sequence). CDR3 sequence (DNA): TGCAGTGCCCAACCGGGACAGGGGACTTCACCCCTCCACTTT. Protein product: CSAQPGQGTSPLHF.

This clonotype was counted a few times. CDR3 amino acids: CASSSRQGLSPIMNTEAFF. CDR3 nucleotide sequence: TGTGCCAGCAGCTCGAGACAGGGACTCTCTCCTATCATGAACACTGAAGCTTTCTTT. The J gene is TRBJ1-1, the V gene TRBV9, with 7 bases aligning to TRBD1. Losses at the gene ends were 4 bases for V and 0 bases for J; bases not matched to a gene: 18. The CDR3 spans 19 residues. CDR1 and CDR2 (germline): SGDLS, YYNGEE.

The chain carries TRBV4-2 and TRBJ1-2, with D uncertain. V was pared by 0 bases and J by 2 bases, with 25 bases between. Germline V CDR1 and CDR2: LGHNA, YNFKEQ. This CDR3 contains 20 residues. The CDR3 nucleotides read TGTGCCAGCAGCCAAGATGGGAGTAGTGCCCGGAGGATTGGCAACTATGGCTACACCTTC. It translates to CASSQDGSSARRIGNYGYTF.

This clonotype was found many times. The CDR3 loop is CSARETGRNYEQYF. The CDR3 coding sequence is TGCAGCGCACGCGAAACGGGACGGAACTACGAGCAGTACTTC. The chain links TRBV29-1 to TRBJ2-7; D possibly uses TRBD1 or TRBD2 (5 bases each). V was trimmed by 7 bases and J by 3 bases, leaving 19 bases between them. This CDR3 contains 14 residues. The germline V gene has CDR1 SQVTM and CDR2 ANQGSEA.

The chain carries TRBV3-1 and TRBJ1-6; D perhaps matches TRBD1 (5 bases). This CDR3 is built from 13 residues. Between the trimmed V and J ends, which lost 3 bases and 6 bases, there was a span of 6 bases. Germline CDR1 and CDR2: LGHDT and YNNKEL (reference sequence). The CDR3 sequence: CASSQRGNSPLHF. The CDR3 region has the DNA TGTGCCAGCAGCCAGAGGGGTAATTCACCCCTCCACTTT.

This clonotype was counted between two and nine times. The chain combines TRBV4-1 with TRBJ1-4, with TRBD1 matching 9 bases. Per the germline V gene, CDR1 is MGHRA and CDR2 is YSYEKL. The V and J ends lost 6 bases and 8 bases, in that order; junction bases with no gene match: 13. The CDR3 runs to 16 residues. CDR3 loop: CASRPTGTGKREKLFF. The CDR3 nucleotides are TGCGCCAGCAGACCCACCGGGACAGGGAAACGGGAAAAACTGTTTTTT.

The chain employs TRBV19 and TRBJ2-3, with D tentatively TRBD1 or TRBD2 (5 bases each). V dropped 4 bases and J dropped 1 base, with 9 bases sitting between them. CDR3 size: 14 residues. Germline V gene data show CDR1 as LNHDA and CDR2 as SQIVND (reference sequence). CDR3 loop: CASSRGFGTDTQYF. The DNA of the CDR3 is TGTGCCAGTAGTAGGGGGTTCGGCACAGATACGCAGTATTTT.

This clonotype appeared many times. This rearrangement joins TRBV28 to TRBJ1-1, with D tentatively TRBD1 (5 bases). Germline CDR1 reads MDHEN; CDR2 reads SYDVKM. Trimming took 7 bases from V and 0 from J, leaving 15 bases between them. The CDR3 is 15 residues long. The CDR3 reads CASTLSGRVNTEAFF. Written as DNA, the CDR3 is TGTGCCAGCACCCTATCGGGACGGGTGAACACTGAAGCTTTCTTT.

This clonotype came up a few times. The chain joins TRBV7-6 to TRBJ1-4, with D maybe TRBD1 (5 bases). V lost 5 bases and J lost 7, with 17 bases in between. The length of the CDR3 is 15 residues. Per germline, CDR1 SGHVS and CDR2 FNYEAQ. The CDR3 loop is CASSPGTMGVEKLFF. In DNA, the CDR3 is TGTGCCAGCAGCCCAGGGACGATGGGGGTTGAAAAACTGTTTTTT.

This clonotype occurred many times. The chain recombines TRBV27 with TRBJ2-1, with a weak D call TRBD1 (5 bases). V was shortened by 5 bases and J by 8 bases, with 16 bases between the two germline ends. Per germline, CDR1 MNHEY and CDR2 SMNVEV (reference sequence). The CDR3 is 14 residues long. CDR3 DNA sequence: TGTGCCAGCAGTCGAACTCGGCAGGGCCATGAGCAGTTCTTC. Amino acid sequence: CASSRTRQGHEQFF.

There are many counts of this clonotype. The chain links TRBV7-2 to TRBJ1-2; D is ambiguous. The CDR3 contains 13 residues. V was trimmed by 5 bases and J by 4 bases, leaving 11 bases between them. CDR1 and CDR2 (germline): SGHTA, FQGNSA. The CDR3 sequence: CASSPGPSYGYTF. For the CDR3, the DNA is TGTGCCAGCAGCCCCGGACCGAGCTATGGCTACACCTTC.

The rearrangement uses TRBV4-2 and TRBJ2-2, with 8 nucleotides matching TRBD2. The germline CDR1 and CDR2 sequences are LGHNA and YNFKEQ. There are 17 residues in the CDR3. V gave up 3 bases and J gave up 4 bases; unmatched junction bases: 10. The CDR3 DNA sequence: TGTGCCAGCAGCCAGATTCCGGGAGGGCGGAGCACCGGGGAGCTGTTTTTT. Encoded protein: CASSQIPGGRSTGELFF.

In its sample, this clonotype was seen many times. The rearrangement joins TRBV19 to TRBJ1-2; maybe TRBD1 (6 bases). The CDR3 length is 13 residues. The germline V gene encodes CDR1 LNHDA and CDR2 SQIVND (reference sequence). Deletions cut 1 base from V and 8 bases from J, with 11 bases between. The CDR3 sequence is CASSIGSGVGYTF. The CDR3 region has the DNA TGTGCCAGTAGTATAGGATCAGGGGTCGGCTACACCTTC. The full variable domain, rest sourced from reference TRBV19 and TRBJ1-2, is DGGITQSPKYLFRKEGQNVTLSCEQNLNHDAMYWYRQDPGQGLRLIYYSQIVNDFQKGDIAEGYSVSREKKESFPLTVTSAQKNPTAFYLCASSIGSGVGYTFGSGTRLTVV.